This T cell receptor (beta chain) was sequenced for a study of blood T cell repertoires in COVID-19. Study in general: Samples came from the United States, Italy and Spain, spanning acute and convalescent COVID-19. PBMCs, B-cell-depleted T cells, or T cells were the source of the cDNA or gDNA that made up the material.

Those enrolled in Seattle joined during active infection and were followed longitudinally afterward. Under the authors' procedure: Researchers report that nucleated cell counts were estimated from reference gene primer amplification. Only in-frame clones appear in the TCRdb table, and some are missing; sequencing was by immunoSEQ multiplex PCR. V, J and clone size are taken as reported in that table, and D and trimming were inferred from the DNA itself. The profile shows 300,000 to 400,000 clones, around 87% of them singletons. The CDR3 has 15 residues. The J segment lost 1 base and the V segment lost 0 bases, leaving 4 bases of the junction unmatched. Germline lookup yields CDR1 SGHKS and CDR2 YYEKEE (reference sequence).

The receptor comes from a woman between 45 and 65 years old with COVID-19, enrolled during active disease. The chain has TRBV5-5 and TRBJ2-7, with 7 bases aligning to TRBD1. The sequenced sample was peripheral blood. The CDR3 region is CASSLDSGGSYEQYF. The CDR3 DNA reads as TGTGCCAGCAGCTTGGACTCAGGGGGATCCTACGAGCAGTACTTC.